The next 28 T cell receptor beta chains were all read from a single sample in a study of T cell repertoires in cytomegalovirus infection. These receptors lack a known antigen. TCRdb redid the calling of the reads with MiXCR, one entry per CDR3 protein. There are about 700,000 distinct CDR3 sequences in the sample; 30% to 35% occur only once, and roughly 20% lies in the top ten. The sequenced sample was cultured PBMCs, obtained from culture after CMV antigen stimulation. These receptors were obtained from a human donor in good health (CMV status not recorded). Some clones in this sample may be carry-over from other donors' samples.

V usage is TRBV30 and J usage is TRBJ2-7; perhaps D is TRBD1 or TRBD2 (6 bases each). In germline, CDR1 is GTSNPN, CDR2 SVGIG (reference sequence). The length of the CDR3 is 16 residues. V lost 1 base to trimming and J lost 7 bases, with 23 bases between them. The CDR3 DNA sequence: TGTGCCTGGAGTGCCCCCCCCACAGGGACGGGGAGGGAGCAGTACTTC. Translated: CAWSAPPTGTGREQYF.

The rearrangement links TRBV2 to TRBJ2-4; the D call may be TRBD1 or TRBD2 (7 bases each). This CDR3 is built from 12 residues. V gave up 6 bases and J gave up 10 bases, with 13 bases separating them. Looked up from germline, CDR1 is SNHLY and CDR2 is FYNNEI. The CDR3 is CASRDREGIQYF. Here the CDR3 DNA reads TGTGCCAGCAGAGACAGGGAGGGGATTCAGTACTTC.

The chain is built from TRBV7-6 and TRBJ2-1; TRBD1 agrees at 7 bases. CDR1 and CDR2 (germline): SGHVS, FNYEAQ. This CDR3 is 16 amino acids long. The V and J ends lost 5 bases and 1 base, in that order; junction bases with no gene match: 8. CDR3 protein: CASSRAGGLSYNEQFF. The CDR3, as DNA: TGTGCCAGCAGCCGAGCAGGGGGTTTATCCTACAATGAGCAGTTCTTC.

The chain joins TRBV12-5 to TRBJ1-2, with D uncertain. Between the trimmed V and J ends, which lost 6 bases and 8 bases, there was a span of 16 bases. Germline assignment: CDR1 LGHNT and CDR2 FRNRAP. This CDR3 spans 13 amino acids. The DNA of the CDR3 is TGTGCTAGTGGGGAACTGGGTCATGACGGCTACACCTTC. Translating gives CASGELGHDGYTF.

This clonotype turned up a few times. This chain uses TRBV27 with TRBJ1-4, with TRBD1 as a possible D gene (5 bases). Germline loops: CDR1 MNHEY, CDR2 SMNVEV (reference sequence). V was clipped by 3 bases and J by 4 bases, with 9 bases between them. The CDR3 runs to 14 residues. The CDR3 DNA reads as TGTGCCAGCAGTTTCAACAGGCTTAATGAAAAACTGTTTTTT. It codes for CASSFNRLNEKLFF.

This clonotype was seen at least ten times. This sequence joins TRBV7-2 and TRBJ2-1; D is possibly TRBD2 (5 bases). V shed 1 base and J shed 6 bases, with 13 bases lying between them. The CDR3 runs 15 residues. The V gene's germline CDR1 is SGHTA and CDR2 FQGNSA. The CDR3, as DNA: TGTGCCAGCAGCTTAGTGAGGCGGGTACTCAATGAGCAGTTCTTC. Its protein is CASSLVRRVLNEQFF. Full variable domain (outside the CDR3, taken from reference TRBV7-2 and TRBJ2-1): GAGVSQSPSNKVTEKGKDVELRCDPISGHTALYWYRQSLGQGLEFLIYFQGNSAPDKSGLPSDRFSAERTGGSVSTLTIQRTQQEDSAVYLCASSLVRRVLNEQFFGPGTRLTVL.

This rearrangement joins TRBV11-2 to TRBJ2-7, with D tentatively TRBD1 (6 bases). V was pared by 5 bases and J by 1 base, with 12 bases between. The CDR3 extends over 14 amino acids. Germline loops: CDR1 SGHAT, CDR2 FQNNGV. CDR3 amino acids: CASSDGRGSYEQYF. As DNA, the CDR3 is TGTGCCAGCAGCGATGGCAGGGGTTCCTACGAGCAGTACTTC.

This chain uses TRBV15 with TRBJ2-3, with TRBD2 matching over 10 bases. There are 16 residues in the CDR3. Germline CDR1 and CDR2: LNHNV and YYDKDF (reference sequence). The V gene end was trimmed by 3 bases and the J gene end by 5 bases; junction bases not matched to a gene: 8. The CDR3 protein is CATSRLSGGLKDTQYF. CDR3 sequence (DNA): TGTGCCACCAGCAGGCTTAGCGGGGGGCTTAAAGATACGCAGTATTTT.

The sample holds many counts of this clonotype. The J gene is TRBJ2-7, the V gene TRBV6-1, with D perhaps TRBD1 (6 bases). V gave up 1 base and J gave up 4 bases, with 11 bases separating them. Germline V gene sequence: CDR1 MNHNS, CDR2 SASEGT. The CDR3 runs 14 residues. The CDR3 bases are TGTGCCAGCAGTGAAGGTCACAGGGAATACGAGCAGTACTTC. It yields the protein CASSEGHREYEQYF.

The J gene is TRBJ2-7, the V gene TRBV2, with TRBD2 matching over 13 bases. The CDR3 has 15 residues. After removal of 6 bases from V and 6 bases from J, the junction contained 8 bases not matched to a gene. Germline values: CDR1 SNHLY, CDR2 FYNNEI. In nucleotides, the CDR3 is TGTGCCAGCAGGGACGGACTAGCGGGAGCTTCCGAGCAGTACTTC. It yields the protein CASRDGLAGASEQYF.

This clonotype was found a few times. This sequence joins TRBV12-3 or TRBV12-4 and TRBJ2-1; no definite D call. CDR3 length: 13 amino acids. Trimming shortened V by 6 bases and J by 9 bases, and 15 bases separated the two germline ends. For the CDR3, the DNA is TGTGCCAGCAGCCCAATTAGCTCGGGTGAGCAGTTCTTC. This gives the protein CASSPISSGEQFF.

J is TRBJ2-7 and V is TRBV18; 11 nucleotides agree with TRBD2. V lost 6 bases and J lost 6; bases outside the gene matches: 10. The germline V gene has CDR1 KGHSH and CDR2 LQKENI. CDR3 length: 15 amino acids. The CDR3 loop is CASSQTSGKGFEQYF. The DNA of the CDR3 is TGTGCCAGCTCCCAGACTAGCGGGAAGGGCTTCGAGCAGTACTTC.

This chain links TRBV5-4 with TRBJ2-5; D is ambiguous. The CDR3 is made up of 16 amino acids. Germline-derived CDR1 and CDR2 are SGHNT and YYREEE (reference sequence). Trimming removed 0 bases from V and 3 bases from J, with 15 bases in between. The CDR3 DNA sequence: TGTGCCAGCAGCTTGGCGGTAGGCTCTGCAGAAGAGACCCAGTACTTC. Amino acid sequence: CASSLAVGSAEETQYF.

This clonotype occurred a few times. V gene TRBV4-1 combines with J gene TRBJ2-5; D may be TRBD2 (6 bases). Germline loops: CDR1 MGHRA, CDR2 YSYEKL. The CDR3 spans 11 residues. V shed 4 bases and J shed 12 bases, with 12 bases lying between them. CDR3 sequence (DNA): TGCGCCAGCAGCCCTCCGGGACTCGAGTACTTC. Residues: CASSPPGLEYF.

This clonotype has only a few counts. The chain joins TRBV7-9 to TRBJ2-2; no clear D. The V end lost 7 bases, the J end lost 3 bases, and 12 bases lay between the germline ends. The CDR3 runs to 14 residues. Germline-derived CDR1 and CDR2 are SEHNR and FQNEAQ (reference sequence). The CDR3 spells CASTVAGYTGELFF. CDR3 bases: TGTGCCAGCACCGTCGCCGGGTACACCGGGGAGCTGTTTTTT.

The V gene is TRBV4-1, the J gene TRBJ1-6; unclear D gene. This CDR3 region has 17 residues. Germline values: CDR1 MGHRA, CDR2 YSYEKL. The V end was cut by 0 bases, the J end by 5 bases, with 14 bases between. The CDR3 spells CASSQDLAEANNSPLHF. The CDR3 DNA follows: TGCGCCAGCAGCCAAGATTTGGCAGAAGCAAATAATTCACCCCTCCACTTT.

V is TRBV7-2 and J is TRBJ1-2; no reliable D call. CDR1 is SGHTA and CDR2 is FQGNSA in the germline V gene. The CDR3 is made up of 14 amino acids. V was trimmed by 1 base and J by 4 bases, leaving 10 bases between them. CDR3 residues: CASSLESELYGYTF. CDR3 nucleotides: TGTGCCAGCAGCTTAGAGTCTGAACTCTATGGCTACACCTTC.

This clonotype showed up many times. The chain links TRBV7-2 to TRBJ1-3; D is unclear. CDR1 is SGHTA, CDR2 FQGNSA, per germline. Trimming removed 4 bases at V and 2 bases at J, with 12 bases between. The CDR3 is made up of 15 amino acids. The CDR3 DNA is TGTGCCAGCAGCTCGAGGACTTTTACTGGAAACACCATATATTTT. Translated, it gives CASSSRTFTGNTIYF.

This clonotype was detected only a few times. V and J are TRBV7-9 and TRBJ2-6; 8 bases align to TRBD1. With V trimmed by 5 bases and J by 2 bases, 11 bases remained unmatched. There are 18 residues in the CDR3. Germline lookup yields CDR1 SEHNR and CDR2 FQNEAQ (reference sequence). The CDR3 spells CASSPQQGGPPGANVLTF. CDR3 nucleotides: TGTGCCAGCAGCCCCCAACAGGGGGGCCCTCCTGGGGCCAACGTCCTGACTTTC.

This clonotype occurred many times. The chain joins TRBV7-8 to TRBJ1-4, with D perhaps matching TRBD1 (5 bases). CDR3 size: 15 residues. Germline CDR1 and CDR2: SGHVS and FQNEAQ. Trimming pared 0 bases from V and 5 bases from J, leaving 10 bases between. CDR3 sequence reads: CASSLAVQENEKLFF. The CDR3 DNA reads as TGTGCCAGCAGCTTAGCGGTACAGGAGAATGAAAAACTGTTTTTT.

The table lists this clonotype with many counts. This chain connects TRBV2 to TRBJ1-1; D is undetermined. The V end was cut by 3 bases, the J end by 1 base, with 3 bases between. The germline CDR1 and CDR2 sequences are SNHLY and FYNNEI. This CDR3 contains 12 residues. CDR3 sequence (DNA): TGTGCCAGCAGTGAGGAGAACACTGAAGCTTTCTTT. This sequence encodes CASSEENTEAFF.

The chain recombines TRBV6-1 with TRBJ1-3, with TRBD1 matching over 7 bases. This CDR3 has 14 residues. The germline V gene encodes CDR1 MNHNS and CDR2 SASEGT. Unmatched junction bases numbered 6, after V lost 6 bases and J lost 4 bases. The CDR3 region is CASRDTGVGNTIYF. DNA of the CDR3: TGTGCCAGCAGGGACACAGGGGTCGGAAACACCATATATTTT.

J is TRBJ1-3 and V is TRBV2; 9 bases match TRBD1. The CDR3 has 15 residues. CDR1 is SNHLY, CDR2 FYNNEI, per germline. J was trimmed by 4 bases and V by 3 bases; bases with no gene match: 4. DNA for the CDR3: TGTGCCAGCAGTGAGACAGGGGGAGAAGGAAACACCATATATTTT. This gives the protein CASSETGGEGNTIYF.

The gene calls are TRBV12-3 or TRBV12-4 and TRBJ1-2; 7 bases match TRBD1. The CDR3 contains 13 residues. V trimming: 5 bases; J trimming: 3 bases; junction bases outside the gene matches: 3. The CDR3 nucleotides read TGTGCCAGCAGTGACGGGACAGACTATGGCTACACCTTC. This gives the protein CASSDGTDYGYTF.

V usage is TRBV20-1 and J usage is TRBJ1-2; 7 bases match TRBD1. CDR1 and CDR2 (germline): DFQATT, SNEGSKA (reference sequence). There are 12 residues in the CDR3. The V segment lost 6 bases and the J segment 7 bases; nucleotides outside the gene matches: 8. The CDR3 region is CSATDRVGGYTF. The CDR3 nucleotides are TGCAGTGCAACTGACAGGGTGGGTGGCTACACCTTC.

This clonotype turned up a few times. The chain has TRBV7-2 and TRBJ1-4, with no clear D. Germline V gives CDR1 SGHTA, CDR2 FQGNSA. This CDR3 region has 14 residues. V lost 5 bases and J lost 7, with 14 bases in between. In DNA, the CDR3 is TGTGCCAGCAGCCCCACGACCCTGGGTGAAAAACTGTTTTTT. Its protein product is CASSPTTLGEKLFF.

Here the CDR3 reads CASSVPISSGLSYNEQFF. DNA for the CDR3: TGTGCCAGCAGCGTCCCTATTAGTTCGGGCCTCTCCTACAATGAGCAGTTCTTC. V gene TRBV6-2 or TRBV6-3 combines with J gene TRBJ2-1; unclear D gene. CDR3 size: 18 residues. The germline V gene encodes CDR1 MNHEY and CDR2 SVGEGT. V gave up 6 bases and J gave up 0 bases, with 21 bases separating them.

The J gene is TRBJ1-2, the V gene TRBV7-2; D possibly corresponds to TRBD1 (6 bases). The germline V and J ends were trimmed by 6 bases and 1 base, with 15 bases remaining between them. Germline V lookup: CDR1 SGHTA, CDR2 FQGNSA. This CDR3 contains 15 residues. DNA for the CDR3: TGTGCCAGCAGGGGCCGGACAGCAAATAACTATGGCTACACCTTC. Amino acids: CASRGRTANNYGYTF. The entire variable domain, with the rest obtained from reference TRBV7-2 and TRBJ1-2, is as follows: GAGVSQSPSNKVTEKGKDVELRCDPISGHTALYWYRQSLGQGLEFLIYFQGNSAPDKSGLPSDRFSAERTGGSVSTLTIQRTQQEDSAVYLCASRGRTANNYGYTFGSGTRLTVV.